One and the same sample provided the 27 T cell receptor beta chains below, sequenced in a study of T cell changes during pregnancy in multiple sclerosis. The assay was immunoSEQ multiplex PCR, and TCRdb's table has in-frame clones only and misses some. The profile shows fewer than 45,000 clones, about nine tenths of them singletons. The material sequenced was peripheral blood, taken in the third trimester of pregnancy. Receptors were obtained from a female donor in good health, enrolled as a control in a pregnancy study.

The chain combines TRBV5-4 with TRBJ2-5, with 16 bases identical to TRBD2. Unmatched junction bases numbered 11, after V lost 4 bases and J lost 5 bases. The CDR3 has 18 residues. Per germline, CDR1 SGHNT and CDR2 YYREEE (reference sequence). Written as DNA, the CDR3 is TGTGCCAGCAGCCCCCCCGGGACTAGCGGGGGGGCGTGGGAGACCCAGTACTTC. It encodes CASSPPGTSGGAWETQYF.

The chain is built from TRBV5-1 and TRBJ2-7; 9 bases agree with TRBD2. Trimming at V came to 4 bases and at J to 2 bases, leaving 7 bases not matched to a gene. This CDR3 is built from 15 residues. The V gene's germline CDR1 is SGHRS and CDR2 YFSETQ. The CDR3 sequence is CASSLSGGRAYEQYF. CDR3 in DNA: TGCGCCAGCAGCCTCAGCGGGGGGAGAGCCTACGAGCAGTACTTC.

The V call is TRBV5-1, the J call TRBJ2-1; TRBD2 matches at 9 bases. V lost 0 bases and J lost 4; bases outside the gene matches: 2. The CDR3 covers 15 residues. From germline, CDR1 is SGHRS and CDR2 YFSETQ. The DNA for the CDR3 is TGCGCCAGCAGCTTGGAGCGGGGGGTATACAATGAGCAGTTCTTC. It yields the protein CASSLERGVYNEQFF.

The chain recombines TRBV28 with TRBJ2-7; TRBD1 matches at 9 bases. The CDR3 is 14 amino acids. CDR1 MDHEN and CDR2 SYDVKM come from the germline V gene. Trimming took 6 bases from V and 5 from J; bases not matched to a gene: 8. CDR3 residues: CASRGTGTPHEQYF. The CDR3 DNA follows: TGTGCCAGCAGGGGGACAGGGACGCCCCACGAGCAGTACTTC. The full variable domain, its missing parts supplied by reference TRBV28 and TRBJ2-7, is DVKVTQSSRYLVKRTGEKVFLECVQDMDHENMFWYRQDPGLGLRLIYFSYDVKMKEKGDIPEGYSVSREKKERFSLILESASTNQTSMYLCASRGTGTPHEQYFGPGTRLTVT.

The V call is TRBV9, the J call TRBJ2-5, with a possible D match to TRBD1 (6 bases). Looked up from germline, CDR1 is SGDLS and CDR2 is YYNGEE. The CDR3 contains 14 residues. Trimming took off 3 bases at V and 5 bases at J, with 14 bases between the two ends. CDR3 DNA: TGTGCCAGCAGCGGCGACAGGTCGGGGGAGACCCAGTACTTC. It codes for CASSGDRSGETQYF.

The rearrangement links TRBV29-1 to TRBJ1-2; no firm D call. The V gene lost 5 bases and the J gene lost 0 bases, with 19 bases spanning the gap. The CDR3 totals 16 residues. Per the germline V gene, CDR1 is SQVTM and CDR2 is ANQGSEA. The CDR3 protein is CSVHGVETEANYGYTF. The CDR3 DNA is TGCAGCGTTCACGGGGTAGAAACCGAAGCTAACTATGGCTACACCTTC.

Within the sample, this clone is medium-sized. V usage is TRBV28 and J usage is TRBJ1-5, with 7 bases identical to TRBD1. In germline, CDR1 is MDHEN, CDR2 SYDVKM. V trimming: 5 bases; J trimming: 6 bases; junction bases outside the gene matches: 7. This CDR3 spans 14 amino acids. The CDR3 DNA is TGTGCCAGCAGTCCGACAGGGAAAGTTCAGCCCCAGCATTTT. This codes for CASSPTGKVQPQHF.

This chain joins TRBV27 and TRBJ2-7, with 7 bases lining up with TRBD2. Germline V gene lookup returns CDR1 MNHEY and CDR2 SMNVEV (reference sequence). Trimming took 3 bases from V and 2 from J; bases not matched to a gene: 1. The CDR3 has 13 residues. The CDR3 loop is CASSLGGTYEQYF. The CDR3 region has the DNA TGTGCCAGCAGTTTGGGGGGGACCTACGAGCAGTACTTC.

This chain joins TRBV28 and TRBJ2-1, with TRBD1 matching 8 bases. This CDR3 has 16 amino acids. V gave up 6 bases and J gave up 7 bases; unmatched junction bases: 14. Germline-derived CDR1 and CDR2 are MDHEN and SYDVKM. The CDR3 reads CASRDLGTGGGNEQFF. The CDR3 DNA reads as TGTGCCAGCAGGGACTTAGGTACAGGGGGTGGGAATGAGCAGTTCTTC.

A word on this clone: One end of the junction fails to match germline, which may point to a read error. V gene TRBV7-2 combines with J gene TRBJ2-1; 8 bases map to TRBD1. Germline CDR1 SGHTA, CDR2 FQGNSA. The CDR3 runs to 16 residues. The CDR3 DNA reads TGTGCCAGCAGCACCGTGGGGACAGGCTCCAACAATGAGCAGTTCTTC. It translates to CASSTVGTGSNNEQFF.

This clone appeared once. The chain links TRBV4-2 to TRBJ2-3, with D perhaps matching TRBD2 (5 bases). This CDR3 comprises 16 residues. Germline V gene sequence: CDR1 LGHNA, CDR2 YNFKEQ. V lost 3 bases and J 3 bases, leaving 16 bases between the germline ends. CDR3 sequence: CASSQEAQPRTDTQYF. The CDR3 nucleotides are TGTGCCAGCAGCCAGGAGGCCCAACCCCGGACAGATACGCAGTATTTT.

CDR3 coding DNA: TGCGCCAGCAGCAGCGGGACAGGGCGGGGAGAAAAACTGTTTTTT. It encodes CASSSGTGRGEKLFF. The chain carries TRBV5-1 and TRBJ1-4, with 9 bases aligning to TRBD1. With 4 bases clipped from V and 8 bases from J, the junction kept 9 bases outside the gene matches. Per germline, CDR1 SGHRS and CDR2 YFSETQ. The CDR3 runs to 15 residues.

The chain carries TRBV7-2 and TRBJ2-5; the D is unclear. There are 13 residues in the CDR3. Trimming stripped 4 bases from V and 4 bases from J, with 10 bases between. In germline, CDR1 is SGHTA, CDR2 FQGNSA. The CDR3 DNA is TGTGCCAGCAGCTCTCCCCTCCCAGAGACCCAGTACTTC. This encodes CASSSPLPETQYF.

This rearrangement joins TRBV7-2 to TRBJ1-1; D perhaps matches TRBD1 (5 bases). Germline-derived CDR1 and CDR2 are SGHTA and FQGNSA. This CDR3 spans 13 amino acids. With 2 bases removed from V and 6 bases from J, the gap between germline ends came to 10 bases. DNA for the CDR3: TGTGCCAGCAGCTTAAATCGGGGGGCTGAAGCTTTCTTT. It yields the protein CASSLNRGAEAFF.

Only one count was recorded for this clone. In nucleotides, the CDR3 is TGCGCCAGCAGTGAGTCGCTGACAGGGCCTCCTAACTATGGCTACACCTTC. It is translated as CASSESLTGPPNYGYTF. This chain connects TRBV10-2 to TRBJ1-2; 7 nucleotides line up with TRBD1. V lost 0 bases and J lost 0; bases outside the gene matches: 7. The germline V gene encodes CDR1 WSHSY and CDR2 SAAADI. The CDR3 has 17 amino acids.

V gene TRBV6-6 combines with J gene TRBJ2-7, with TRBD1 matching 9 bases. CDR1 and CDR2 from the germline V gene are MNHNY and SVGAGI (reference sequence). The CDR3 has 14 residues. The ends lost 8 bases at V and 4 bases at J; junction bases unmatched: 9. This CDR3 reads CASRDRERTYEQYF. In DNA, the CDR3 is TGTGCCAGCCGGGACAGGGAAAGGACTTACGAGCAGTACTTC.

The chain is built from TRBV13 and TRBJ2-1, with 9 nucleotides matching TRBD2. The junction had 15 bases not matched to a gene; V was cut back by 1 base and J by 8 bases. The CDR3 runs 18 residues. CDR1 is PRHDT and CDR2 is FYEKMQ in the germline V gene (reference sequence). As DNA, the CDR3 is TGTGCCAGCAGCTTAGAGTGGGGTTTGCGGGAGGGCCTCCATGAGCAGTTCTTC. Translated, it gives CASSLEWGLREGLHEQFF.

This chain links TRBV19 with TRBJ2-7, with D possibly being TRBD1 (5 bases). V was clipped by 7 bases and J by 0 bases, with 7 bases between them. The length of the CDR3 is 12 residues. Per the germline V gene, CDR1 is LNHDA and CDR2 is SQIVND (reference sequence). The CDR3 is CASKDTSYEQYF. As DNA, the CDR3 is TGTGCCAGTAAGGACACCTCCTACGAGCAGTACTTC.

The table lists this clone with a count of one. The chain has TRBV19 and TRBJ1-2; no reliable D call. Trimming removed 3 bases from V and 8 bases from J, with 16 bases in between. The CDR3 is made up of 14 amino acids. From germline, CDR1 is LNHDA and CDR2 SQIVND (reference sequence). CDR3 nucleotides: TGTGCCAGTAGTATCGTATACTCCGGGTCGGGCTACACCTTC. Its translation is CASSIVYSGSGYTF.

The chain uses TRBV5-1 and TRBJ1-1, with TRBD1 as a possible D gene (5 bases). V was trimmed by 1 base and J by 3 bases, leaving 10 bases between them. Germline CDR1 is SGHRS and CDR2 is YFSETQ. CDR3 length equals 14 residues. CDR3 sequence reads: CASSLWGEDTEAFF. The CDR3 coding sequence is TGCGCCAGCAGCTTGTGGGGGGAGGACACTGAAGCTTTCTTT.

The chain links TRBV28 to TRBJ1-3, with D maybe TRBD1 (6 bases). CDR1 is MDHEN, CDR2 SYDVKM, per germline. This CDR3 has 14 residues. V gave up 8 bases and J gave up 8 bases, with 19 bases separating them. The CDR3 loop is CASHSRGAVDTIYF. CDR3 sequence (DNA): TGTGCCAGCCATTCGCGGGGGGCCGTGGACACCATATATTTT.

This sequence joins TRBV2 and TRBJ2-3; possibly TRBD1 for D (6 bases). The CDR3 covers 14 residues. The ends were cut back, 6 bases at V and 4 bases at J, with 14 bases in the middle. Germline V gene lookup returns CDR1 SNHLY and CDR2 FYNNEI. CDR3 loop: CASRLQQGSDTQYF. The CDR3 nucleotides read TGTGCCAGCAGACTTCAACAGGGATCAGATACGCAGTATTTT.

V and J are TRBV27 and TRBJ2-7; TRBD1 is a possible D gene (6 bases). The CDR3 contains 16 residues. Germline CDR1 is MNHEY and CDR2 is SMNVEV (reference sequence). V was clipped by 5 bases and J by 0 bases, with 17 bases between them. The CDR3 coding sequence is TGTGCCAGCAGTCCCCGCGCGCCAGGGGACTCCTACGAGCAGTACTTC. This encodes CASSPRAPGDSYEQYF.

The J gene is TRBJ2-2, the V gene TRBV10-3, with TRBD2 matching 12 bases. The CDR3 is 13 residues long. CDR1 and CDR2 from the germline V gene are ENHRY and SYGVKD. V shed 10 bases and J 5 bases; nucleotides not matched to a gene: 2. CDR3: CATLAGGTGELFF. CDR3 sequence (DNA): TGTGCCACACTAGCGGGGGGTACCGGGGAGCTGTTTTTT.

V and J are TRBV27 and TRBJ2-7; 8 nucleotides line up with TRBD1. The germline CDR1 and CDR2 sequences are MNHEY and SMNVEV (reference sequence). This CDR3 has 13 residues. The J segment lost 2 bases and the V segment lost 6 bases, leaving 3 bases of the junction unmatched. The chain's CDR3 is CASRDREAYEQYF. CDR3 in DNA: TGTGCCAGCAGGGACAGGGAGGCCTACGAGCAGTACTTC.

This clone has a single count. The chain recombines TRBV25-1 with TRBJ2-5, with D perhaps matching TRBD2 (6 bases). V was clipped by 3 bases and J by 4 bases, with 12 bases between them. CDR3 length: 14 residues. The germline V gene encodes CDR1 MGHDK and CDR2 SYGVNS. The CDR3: CASSDSGLPETQYF. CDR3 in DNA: TGTGCCAGCAGTGACAGCGGGCTGCCAGAGACCCAGTACTTC.

This CDR3 is CASGTGRNSPLHF. The CDR3 coding sequence is TGTGCCAGCGGGACAGGGCGTAATTCACCCCTCCACTTT. The chain joins TRBV9 to TRBJ1-6; TRBD1 agrees at 9 bases. CDR1 SGDLS and CDR2 YYNGEE come from the germline V gene. V was pared by 7 bases and J by 6 bases, with 2 bases of the junction left unmatched. This CDR3 has 13 residues.